This T cell receptor (beta chain) was sequenced for a study of tumor-infiltrating lymphocytes in oesophageal squamous cell carcinoma. TCRdb redid the calling of the PCR reads with MiXCR, one entry per CDR3 protein. Here the sample spans more than 10,000 distinct CDR3 sequences, roughly half being singletons. Germline V gives CDR1 MNHGY, CDR2 SAAAGT. V lost 5 bases, J lost 4 bases, and 10 bases lay in between. The CDR3 length is 13 residues. The sequenced sample consisted of blood. The sequence came from a female donor with esophageal squamous cell carcinoma. This rearrangement joins TRBV6-8 to TRBJ2-3; no clear D. CDR3 residues: CASSDRSSDTQYF. The DNA for the CDR3 is TGTGCCAGCAGTGATCGGAGTTCAGATACGCAGTATTTT.